The table lists the clone carrying this T cell receptor beta chain with many counts. Its cognate antigen is unknown. The sample comes from a study of T cell repertoires in cytomegalovirus infection. Study-wide background: Signatures in public TCR beta sequences pointed to both CMV infection and matching HLA type. Study-level findings and limits: HLA-C-restricted CMV clonotypes gave the most frequent clonotype in two of eight donors. Adding up the frequency of public TCR beta families identified people who carried CMV plus the relevant HLA.

TCRdb re-called the reads through MiXCR, storing one row per CDR3 protein. This table has about 900,000 distinct CDR3 sequences, approximately 31% appearing once. Germline loops: CDR1 MNHEY, CDR2 SVGAGI. After removal of 2 bases from V and 3 bases from J, the junction contained 3 bases not matched to a gene. The CDR3 has 15 residues. The chain uses TRBV6-5 and TRBJ2-1, with 8 bases matching TRBD2. This TCR derives from a human donor in good health (CMV status not recorded). Some clones in this sample may be carry-over from other donors' samples. Sequences were derived from cultured CD8+ T cells from PBMCs, sampled from culture after CMV antigen stimulation. CDR3 nucleotides: TGTGCCAGCAGTTACCGCACTAGCGGCTACAATGAGCAGTTCTTC. Residues: CASSYRTSGYNEQFF.